Reported below is one TCR beta chain. The CDR3 regions of TCR beta were amplified from RNA transcripts. The TCR CDR3 first-round RT-PCR relied on the HTBI primer set. Each CDR3 protein is one row after TCRdb ran MiXCR on the multiplex PCR reads. The sample lists approximately 400,000 distinct CDR3 sequences, 20% to 25% occurring once. It was less than 13 ml of fresh peripheral blood that supplied the PBMCs. These data belong to a study of T cells in Graves' hyperthyroidism and ophthalmopathy. V was cut by 6 bases and J by 1 base, with 13 bases left in between. Germline CDR1 and CDR2: LNHDA and SQIVND (reference sequence). The CDR3 covers 15 residues.

Sequenced input: blood. This chain uses TRBV19 with TRBJ1-5; perhaps TRBD1 as D (5 bases). The sequence was collected from a middle-aged man with Graves' hyperthyroidism. The CDR3 here is CASRQGRRSNQPQHF. CDR3 in DNA: TGTGCCAGTAGGCAGGGTCGAAGAAGCAATCAGCCCCAGCATTTT.